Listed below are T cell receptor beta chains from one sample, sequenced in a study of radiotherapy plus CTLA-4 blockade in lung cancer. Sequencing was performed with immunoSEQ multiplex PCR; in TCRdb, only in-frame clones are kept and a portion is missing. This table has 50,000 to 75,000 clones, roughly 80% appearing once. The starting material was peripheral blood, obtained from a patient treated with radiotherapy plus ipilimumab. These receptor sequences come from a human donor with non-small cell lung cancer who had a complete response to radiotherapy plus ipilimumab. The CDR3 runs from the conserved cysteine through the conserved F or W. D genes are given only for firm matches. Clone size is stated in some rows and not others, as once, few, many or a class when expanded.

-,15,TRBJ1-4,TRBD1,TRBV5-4,CASSKQGGESEKLFF,TGTGCCAGCAGTAAGCAAGGGGGCGAGAGTGAAAAACTGTTTTTT
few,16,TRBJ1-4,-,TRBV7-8,CASSIGRGATNEKLFF,TGTGCCAGCAGCATAGGGCGGGGGGCGACTAATGAAAAACTGTTTTTT
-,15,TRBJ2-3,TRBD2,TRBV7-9,CASSLVAGLANTQYF,TGTGCCAGCAGCTTAGTGGCTGGACTAGCAAATACGCAGTATTTT
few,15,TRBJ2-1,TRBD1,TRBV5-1,CASSVRDRVFNEQFF,TGCGCCAGCAGCGTCCGGGACAGGGTTTTTAATGAGCAGTTCTTC
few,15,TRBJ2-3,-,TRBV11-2,CASSLGGRGTDTQYF,TGTGCCAGCAGCTTAGGCGGCCGAGGCACAGATACGCAGTATTTT
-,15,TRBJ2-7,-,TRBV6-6,CASSYVGTSSYEQYF,TGTGCCAGCAGTTATGTCGGGACAAGCTCCTACGAGCAGTACTTC
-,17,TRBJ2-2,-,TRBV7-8,CASSLVVGGLIHGELFF,TGTGCCAGCAGCTTAGTTGTGGGGGGCCTCATACACGGGGAGCTGTTTTTT
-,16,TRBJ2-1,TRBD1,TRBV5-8,CASSLAGGVKSNEQFF,TGTGCCAGCAGCTTGGCAGGGGGCGTAAAAAGCAATGAGCAGTTCTTC
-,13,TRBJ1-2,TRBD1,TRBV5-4,CASSSGTEDGYTF,TGTGCCAGCAGCTCCGGGACAGAGGACGGCTACACCTTC
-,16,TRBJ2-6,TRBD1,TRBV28,CASRMDRGVGANVLTF,TGTGCCAGCAGAATGGACAGGGGGGTTGGGGCCAACGTCCTGACTTTC
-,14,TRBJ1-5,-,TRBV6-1,CASSDSSVEQPQHF,TGTGCCAGCAGTGATTCATCGGTGGAACAGCCCCAGCATTTT
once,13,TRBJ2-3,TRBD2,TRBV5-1,CASSFREADTQYF,TGCGCCAGCAGCTTCCGGGAGGCAGATACGCAGTATTTT
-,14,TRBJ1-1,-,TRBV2,CASSDLGGQTEAFF,TGTGCCAGCAGTGACCTAGGGGGGCAAACTGAAGCTTTCTTT
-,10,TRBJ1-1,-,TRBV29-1,CSVVDTEAFF,TGCAGCGTTGTGGACACTGAAGCTTTCTTT
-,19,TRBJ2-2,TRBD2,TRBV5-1,CASSSARTSGGLNTGELFF,TGCGCCAGCAGCTCCGCAAGGACTAGCGGGGGATTGAACACCGGGGAGCTGTTTTTT
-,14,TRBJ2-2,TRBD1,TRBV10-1,CASRTGFNTGELFF,TGCGCCAGCAGGACAGGGTTTAACACCGGGGAGCTGTTTTTT
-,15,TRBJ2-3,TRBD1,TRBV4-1,CASSQPGQGGDTQYF,TGCGCCAGCAGCCAACCTGGACAGGGGGGGGATACGCAGTATTTT
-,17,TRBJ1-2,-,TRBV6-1,CASSERGGSTSLYGYTF,TGTGCCAGCAGTGAAAGGGGGGGTTCCACCAGTTTATATGGCTACACCTTC
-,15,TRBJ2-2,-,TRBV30,CAWTGRVRGTGELFF,TGTGCCTGGACTGGCAGGGTGCGGGGCACCGGGGAGCTGTTTTTT
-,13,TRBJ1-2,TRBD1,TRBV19,CASSRDSRYGYTF,TGTGCCAGTAGTAGGGACAGCAGATATGGCTACACCTTC
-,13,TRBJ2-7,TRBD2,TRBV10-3,CAIKTSGIYEQYF,TGTGCCATCAAGACTAGCGGGATATACGAGCAGTACTTC
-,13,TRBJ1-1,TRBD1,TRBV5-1,CASSYGQGTEAFF,TGCGCCAGCAGCTACGGACAGGGCACTGAAGCTTTCTTT
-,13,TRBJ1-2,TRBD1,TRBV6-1,CASRAGTGGGYTF,TGTGCCAGCAGAGCCGGGACAGGCGGCGGCTACACCTTC
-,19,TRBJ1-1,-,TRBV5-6,CASTYTGPAWLFMNTEAFF,TGTGCCAGCACCTACACGGGGCCCGCCTGGTTGTTCATGAACACTGAAGCTTTCTTT
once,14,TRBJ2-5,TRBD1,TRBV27,CASSANRGQETQYF,TGTGCCAGCAGTGCGAACAGGGGGCAAGAGACCCAGTACTTC
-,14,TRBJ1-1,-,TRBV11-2,CASSLGTIDTEAFF,TGTGCCAGCAGCTTAGGGACCATAGACACTGAAGCTTTCTTT
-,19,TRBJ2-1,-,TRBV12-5,CASGLGPRAVAGIYNEQFF,TGTGCTAGTGGTTTGGGACCCCGTGCAGTGGCGGGGATTTACAATGAGCAGTTCTTC
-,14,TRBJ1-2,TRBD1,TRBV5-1,CASSLGQANYGYTF,TGCGCCAGCAGCCTGGGACAGGCTAACTATGGCTACACCTTC
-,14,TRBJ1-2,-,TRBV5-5,CASSLDGAGYGYTF,TGTGCCAGCAGCTTGGACGGGGCAGGCTATGGCTACACCTTC
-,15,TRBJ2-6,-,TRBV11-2,CASSLEGAGANVLTF,TGTGCCAGCAGCTTAGAGGGTGCTGGGGCCAACGTCCTGACTTTC
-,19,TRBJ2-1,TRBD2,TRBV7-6,CASSLMGRGTSGTYNEQFF,TGTGCCAGCAGCCTCATGGGGCGGGGGACTAGCGGTACCTACAATGAGCAGTTCTTC
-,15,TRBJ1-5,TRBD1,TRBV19,CASSIASQGARPQHF,TGTGCCAGTAGTATAGCGAGCCAGGGGGCACGGCCCCAGCATTTT
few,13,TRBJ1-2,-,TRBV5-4,CASSLNSRYGYTF,TGTGCCAGCAGCTTGAATAGTCGCTATGGCTACACCTTC
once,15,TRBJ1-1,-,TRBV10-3,CAISLGRGRDTEAFF,TGTGCCATCAGCCTCGGGAGAGGCAGGGACACTGAAGCTTTCTTT
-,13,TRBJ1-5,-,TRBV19,CASSVISNQPQHF,TGTGCCAGTAGTGTCATTAGCAATCAGCCCCAGCATTTT
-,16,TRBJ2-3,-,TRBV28,CASSLFLGAGTDTQYF,TGTGCCAGCAGTTTATTTTTGGGGGCTGGCACAGATACGCAGTATTTT
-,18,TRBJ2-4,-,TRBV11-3,CASSLDFGTKRAKNIQYF,TGTGCCAGCAGCTTAGACTTCGGGACAAAAAGGGCCAAAAACATTCAGTACTTC
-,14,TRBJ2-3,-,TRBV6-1,CASSEAGGGDTQYF,TGTGCCAGCAGTGAAGCGGGAGGAGGAGATACGCAGTATTTT
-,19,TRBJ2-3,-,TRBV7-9,CASSLNRRASTASTDTQYF,TGTGCCAGCAGCTTAAATCGGAGGGCCTCCACCGCTAGCACAGATACGCAGTATTTT
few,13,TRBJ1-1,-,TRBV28,CASSLYRNTEAFF,TGTGCCAGCAGTTTATACAGGAACACTGAAGCTTTCTTT
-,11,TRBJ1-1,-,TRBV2,CASSEEVEAFF,TGTGCCAGCAGTGAAGAGGTTGAAGCTTTCTTT
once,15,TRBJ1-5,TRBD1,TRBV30,CAWSLVGGRNQPQHF,TGTGCCTGGAGTTTAGTAGGGGGCCGGAATCAGCCCCAGCATTTT
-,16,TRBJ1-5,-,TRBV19,CASSIEVRISNQPQHF,TGTGCCAGTAGTATAGAGGTCCGGATTAGCAATCAGCCCCAGCATTTT
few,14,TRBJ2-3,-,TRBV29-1,CSVEPPGKSDTQYF,TGCAGCGTTGAACCGCCAGGGAAATCAGATACGCAGTATTTT
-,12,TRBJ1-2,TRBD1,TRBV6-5,CASSFGQGGYTF,TGTGCCAGCAGTTTCGGACAGGGCGGCTACACCTTC
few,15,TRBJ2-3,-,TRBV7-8,CASSLGGDLTDTQYF,TGTGCCAGCAGCTTAGGGGGGGACCTCACAGATACGCAGTATTTT